This is a list of T cell receptor beta chains from one sample in a study of cytomegalovirus exposure and HLA in healthy donors. Method: immunoSEQ multiplex PCR; TCRdb's copy keeps in-frame clones and lacks some. The sample has 110,000 to 150,000 clones, over 80% seen once. The material sequenced was PBMCs. The receptors shown here come from a woman aged 25 to 45 in good health and CMV-seropositive. The CDR3 runs from the conserved cysteine through the conserved F or W. D genes are given only for firm matches. The listing skips clone size in some rows; elsewhere it reads once, few, many or a size class.

v_gene	len	abundance	d_gene	j_gene	CDR3aa	CDR3nt
TRBV15	14	-	TRBD1	TRBJ2-7	CATSRGDSSYEQYF	TGTGCCACCAGCAGAGGGGACAGCTCCTACGAGCAGTACTTC
TRBV5-1	15	-	TRBD1	TRBJ1-1	CASSWGTGVNTEAFF	TGCGCCAGCAGCTGGGGGACAGGGGTGAACACTGAAGCTTTCTTT
TRBV28	16	-	TRBD2	TRBJ2-3	CASSRTSGRPGDTQYF	TGTGCCAGCAGCCGCACTAGCGGGAGACCTGGAGATACGCAGTATTTT
TRBV9	15	-	-	TRBJ2-3	CASSSDYQPTHTQYF	TGTGCCAGCAGCTCGGACTACCAGCCCACACATACGCAGTATTTT
TRBV20-1	10	few	-	TRBJ1-2	CSAQRWGYTF	TGCAGTGCTCAGAGGTGGGGCTACACCTTC
TRBV28	18	-	-	TRBJ1-5	CASSRPRGTPYSNQPQHF	TGTGCCAGCAGCCGCCCGAGAGGGACACCTTATAGCAATCAGCCCCAGCATTTT
TRBV2	16	-	TRBD2	TRBJ2-2	CASNPAGGWDTGELFF	TGTGCCAGCAATCCAGCGGGAGGGTGGGACACCGGGGAGCTGTTTTTT
TRBV13	17	-	-	TRBJ2-7	CASSLGLQGIGAYEQYF	TGTGCCAGCAGCTTAGGCCTCCAGGGGATAGGGGCCTACGAGCAGTACTTC
TRBV5-4	14	-	TRBD2	TRBJ2-5	CASSTGLAEETQYF	TGTGCCAGCAGCACAGGACTAGCGGAAGAGACCCAGTACTTC
TRBV27	15	-	TRBD2	TRBJ2-1	CASSLSLAGYNEQFF	TGTGCCAGCAGTTTAAGCCTAGCGGGATACAATGAGCAGTTCTTC
TRBV6-1	11	-	TRBD2	TRBJ2-5	CASRNGGAQYF	TGTGCCAGCAGGAACGGGGGGGCCCAGTACTTC